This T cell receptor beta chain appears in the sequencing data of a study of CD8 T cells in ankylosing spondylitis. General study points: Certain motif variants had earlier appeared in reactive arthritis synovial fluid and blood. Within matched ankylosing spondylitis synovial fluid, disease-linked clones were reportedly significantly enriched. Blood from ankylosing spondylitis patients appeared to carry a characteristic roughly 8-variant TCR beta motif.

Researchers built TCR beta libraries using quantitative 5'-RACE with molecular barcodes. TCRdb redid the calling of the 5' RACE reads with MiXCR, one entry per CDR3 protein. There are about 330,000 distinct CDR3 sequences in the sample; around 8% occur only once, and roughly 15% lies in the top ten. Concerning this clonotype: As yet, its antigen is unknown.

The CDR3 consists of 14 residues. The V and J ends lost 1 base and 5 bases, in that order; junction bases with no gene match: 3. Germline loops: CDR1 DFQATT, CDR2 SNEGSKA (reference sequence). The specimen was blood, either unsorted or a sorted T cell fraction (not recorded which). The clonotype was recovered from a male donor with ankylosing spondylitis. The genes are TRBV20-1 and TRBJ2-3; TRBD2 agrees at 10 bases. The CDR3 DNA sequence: TGCAGTGCTAGAGTAGCGGGAGGTAGAGATACGCAGTATTTT. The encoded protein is CSARVAGGRDTQYF.